Presented here are 20 T cell receptor beta chains from one specimen sequenced in a study of glioma-infiltrating T cells after dendritic cell vaccination (dated by TCRdb to the mid-2010s). The method was the immunoSEQ multiplex PCR assay. TCRdb retrieved this table from immuneACCESS and kept in-frame rearrangements only. Not all clones are present; in checked studies, unresolved V genes account for under half, and no reason is known for the remainder. The sample data list over 90,000 clones, and approximately 87% of these were observed just once. The top ten hold around 2.9% of the sample. The sample here was blood, taken before dendritic cell vaccination. These receptors were obtained from a human donor with glioblastoma.

The rearrangement joins TRBV18 to TRBJ2-1; no firm D call. V was shortened by 2 bases and J by 0 bases, with 8 bases between the two germline ends. The germline gives CDR1 KGHSH, CDR2 LQKENI. The CDR3 loop spans 15 amino acids. The CDR3 DNA reads TGTGCCAGCTCACCAAGTTCTAGCTCCTACAATGAGCAGTTCTTC. Amino acids: CASSPSSSSYNEQFF.

This clone occurred a few times. The V call is TRBV5-1, the J call TRBJ1-4; 8 bases line up with TRBD1. The CDR3 length is 15 residues. The germline V gene encodes CDR1 SGHRS and CDR2 YFSETQ. V gave up 4 bases and J gave up 8 bases; unmatched junction bases: 10. The CDR3 nucleotides read TGCGCCAGCAGCAAAGGACAGGGACTTGGCGAAAAACTGTTTTTT. As protein: CASSKGQGLGEKLFF.

The rearrangement links TRBV7-2 to TRBJ1-5; perhaps TRBD1 as D (5 bases). From germline, CDR1 is SGHTA and CDR2 FQGNSA. There are 15 residues in the CDR3. Trimming pared 2 bases from V and 5 bases from J, leaving 13 bases between. The CDR3 region has the DNA TGTGCCAGCAGCTTAAGGCGGGGGGGTTATCAGCCCCAGCATTTT. This gives the protein CASSLRRGGYQPQHF.

The chain employs TRBV5-6 and TRBJ2-5; 8 nucleotides agree with TRBD1. V lost 4 bases and J lost 5; bases outside the gene matches: 7. The CDR3 has 14 amino acids. Germline loops: CDR1 SGHDT, CDR2 YYEEEE. Here the CDR3 DNA reads TGTGCCAGCAGCCGACCAGGGGGCGGGGAGACCCAGTACTTC. It encodes CASSRPGGGETQYF.

The chain couples TRBV12-5 to TRBJ1-1; no definite D call. CDR1 is LGHNT, CDR2 FRNRAP, per germline. The CDR3 is made up of 11 amino acids. Deletions cut 6 bases from V and 3 bases from J, with 5 bases between. The CDR3 DNA reads TGTGCTAGTGGCGAGTACACTGAAGCTTTCTTT. This encodes CASGEYTEAFF. Using reference TRBV12-5 and TRBJ1-1 for the parts outside the CDR3, the full variable domain is DARVTQTPRHKVTEMGQEVTMRCQPILGHNTVFWYRQTMMQGLELLAYFRNRAPLDDSGMPKDRFSAEMPDATLATLKIQPSEPRDSAVYFCASGEYTEAFFGQGTRLTVV.

This clone was seen only a few times. Germline is not matched at one junction end, which may reflect a read error. V and J are TRBV3-1 (or the pseudogene TRBV3-2) and TRBJ2-7; D is perhaps TRBD1 (5 bases). Germline assignment: CDR1 LGHDT and CDR2 YNNKEL (reference sequence). The CDR3 contains 9 residues. CDR3 loop: CASSQEQVF. For the CDR3, the DNA is TGTGCCAGCAGCCAAGAACAGGTCTTC.

The chain has TRBV2 and TRBJ2-7; D may be TRBD2 (6 bases). This CDR3 has 16 residues. Trimming stripped 7 bases from V and 2 bases from J, with 21 bases between. Germline loops: CDR1 SNHLY, CDR2 FYNNEI. The CDR3 DNA follows: TGTGCCAGCATGTGGATTTCGGGACTTGACCCCTACGAGCAGTACTTC. Translating gives CASMWISGLDPYEQYF.

The chain recombines TRBV19 with TRBJ2-7; 7 bases are shared with TRBD1. CDR3 length equals 15 residues. Germline V CDR1 and CDR2: LNHDA, SQIVND (reference sequence). V was pared by 3 bases and J by 0 bases, with 5 bases of the junction left unmatched. The CDR3 here is CASSIDRDSSYEQYF. DNA for the CDR3: TGTGCCAGTAGTATCGACCGGGACAGCTCCTACGAGCAGTACTTC.

CDR3: CASSYRLAAHGYEQYF. CDR3 nucleotides: TGTGCCAGCAGCTACAGACTAGCAGCACACGGTTACGAGCAGTACTTC. V and J are TRBV5-6 and TRBJ2-7; 7 bases are shared with TRBD2. The ends lost 3 bases at V and 4 bases at J; junction bases unmatched: 13. Germline V CDR1 and CDR2: SGHDT, YYEEEE. The CDR3 is 16 amino acids. The whole variable domain, remainder taken from reference TRBV5-6 and TRBJ2-7, is DAGVTQSPTHLIKTRGQQVTLRCSPKSGHDTVSWYQQALGQGPQFIFQYYEEEERQRGNFPDRFSGHQFPNYSSELNVNALLLGDSALYLCASSYRLAAHGYEQYFGPGTRLTVT.

This clone was picked up a small number of times. The rearrangement uses TRBV10-3 and TRBJ2-1, with TRBD1 identical over 9 bases. There are 14 residues in the CDR3. Germline V gene sequence: CDR1 ENHRY, CDR2 SYGVKD. Germline trimming cut 6 bases from V and 1 base from J; bases unmatched to any gene: 1. DNA of the CDR3: TGTGCCATCAGCGGGACAGGGTCCTACAATGAGCAGTTCTTC. Amino acid sequence: CAISGTGSYNEQFF.

This chain uses TRBV30 with TRBJ2-4; 8 nucleotides line up with TRBD2. Germline V gene lookup returns CDR1 GTSNPN and CDR2 SVGIG (reference sequence). CDR3 length equals 15 residues. V shed 3 bases, J shed 3 bases, and the junction held 7 bases outside the gene matches. CDR3 bases: TGTGCCTGGAGCGCAGGGGCGGGGGGCAAAAACATTCAGTACTTC. This translates into CAWSAGAGGKNIQYF.

This clone occurred a few times. The chain joins TRBV4-1 to TRBJ2-1; 11 bases are a match to TRBD2. The CDR3 spans 14 residues. Trimming cost V 7 bases and J 3 bases; bases outside gene matches: 2. Germline V gene sequence: CDR1 MGHRA, CDR2 YSYEKL. The CDR3 spells CASNGLAGYNEQFF. CDR3 bases: TGCGCCAGCAACGGACTAGCGGGCTACAATGAGCAGTTCTTC.

V and J are TRBV7-6 and TRBJ2-7; TRBD1 matches at 10 bases. Losses at the gene ends were 5 bases for V and 5 bases for J; bases not matched to a gene: 3. Germline lookup yields CDR1 SGHVS and CDR2 FNYEAQ. The CDR3 sequence is 13 residues long. Written as DNA, the CDR3 is TGTGCCAGCAGCGGGGGACAGGGGAACGAGCAGTACTTC. Encoded protein: CASSGGQGNEQYF.

This clone has a single count. This chain connects TRBV6-1 to TRBJ1-1, with D unclear. Trimming took off 4 bases at V and 1 base at J, with 7 bases between the two ends. CDR3 length: 13 residues. Germline V CDR1 and CDR2: MNHNS, SASEGT. As DNA, the CDR3 is TGTGCCAGCAGTGCCTTAGCGAACACTGAAGCTTTCTTT. Translated: CASSALANTEAFF.

The rearrangement joins TRBV7-8 to TRBJ2-6, with D possibly being TRBD2 (5 bases). This CDR3 region has 17 residues. CDR1 SGHVS and CDR2 FQNEAQ come from the germline V gene. V lost 0 bases and J 4 bases, leaving 13 bases between the germline ends. The CDR3 sequence is CASSLAAGRGGANVLTF. The CDR3 nucleotides read TGTGCCAGCAGCTTAGCGGCAGGTCGGGGAGGGGCCAACGTCCTGACTTTC.

V usage is TRBV5-4 and J usage is TRBJ1-3; D is undetermined. This CDR3 region has 15 residues. V lost 3 bases to trimming and J lost 4 bases, with 14 bases between them. Germline CDR1 and CDR2: SGHNT and YYREEE (reference sequence). The CDR3 DNA sequence: TGTGCCAGCAGCTCCCGCGGAGGTGGGGGAAACACCATATATTTT. As protein: CASSSRGGGGNTIYF.

The chain couples TRBV9 to TRBJ1-5; 10 bases align to TRBD1. Trimming at V came to 4 bases and at J to 3 bases, leaving 7 bases not matched to a gene. This CDR3 contains 16 residues. In germline, CDR1 is SGDLS, CDR2 YYNGEE. The CDR3 nucleotides read TGTGCCAGCAGCACCCGGGACAGGGGACTCAATCAGCCCCAGCATTTT. It yields the protein CASSTRDRGLNQPQHF. The whole variable domain, filled in from reference TRBV9 and TRBJ1-5, reads DSGVTQTPKHLITATGQRVTLRCSPRSGDLSVYWYQQSLDQGLQFLIQYYNGEERAKGNILERFSAQQFPDLHSELNLSSLELGDSALYFCASSTRDRGLNQPQHFGDGTRLSIL.

The chain uses TRBV7-3 and TRBJ2-2, with D perhaps matching TRBD2 (6 bases). The germline CDR1 and CDR2 sequences are SGHTA and FQGTGA. V was pared by 5 bases and J by 6 bases, with 13 bases between. The CDR3 sequence is 14 residues long. CDR3 sequence reads: CASSPSTSSGELFF. CDR3 coding DNA: TGTGCCAGCAGCCCCTCAACTAGCTCCGGGGAGCTGTTTTTT.

The chain employs TRBV7-2 and TRBJ1-1; perhaps TRBD1 as D (5 bases). The CDR3 has 14 amino acids. The germline V gene encodes CDR1 SGHTA and CDR2 FQGNSA. V was shortened by 5 bases and J by 3 bases, with 13 bases between the two germline ends. CDR3 coding DNA: TGTGCCAGCAGCCCTGGGGGGGGGTACACTGAAGCTTTCTTT. It translates to CASSPGGGYTEAFF.

The V and J genes are TRBV13 and TRBJ1-1, with a weak D call TRBD1 (6 bases). Germline values: CDR1 PRHDT, CDR2 FYEKMQ (reference sequence). This CDR3 region has 15 residues. Deletions cut 5 bases from V and 2 bases from J, with 15 bases between. For the CDR3, the DNA is TGTGCCAGCAGCCCCGAACAGGGCACCAACACTGAAGCTTTCTTT. Its protein product is CASSPEQGTNTEAFF.